These 3 T cell receptor beta chains originate from one sample sequenced in a study of T-cell memory formation after mild COVID-19. TCRdb reprocessed the 5' RACE reads with MiXCR, giving one entry per CDR3 protein. The table includes around 390,000 distinct CDR3 sequences, around a sixth detected once. The sample taken for sequencing was PBMCs or a T cell subset sorted from them (not recorded which). Every receptor here comes from a man aged 18 to 30 who had mild COVID-19 (a few samples of this study predate the infection). Cell type and time point are not known.

This rearrangement joins TRBV7-7 to TRBJ2-7; D remains unclear. The CDR3 contains 15 residues. From germline, CDR1 is SSHAT and CDR2 FNYEAQ (reference sequence). The CDR3 loop is CASSFEPLPGYEQYV. The CDR3 nucleotides are TGTGCTAGCAGCTTCGAACCCCTTCCGGGCTACGAGCAGTACGTC.

The rearrangement links TRBV7-2 to TRBJ1-2; D gene ambiguous. Germline V lookup: CDR1 SGHTA, CDR2 FQGNSA. The CDR3 is made up of 15 amino acids. V lost 0 bases to trimming and J lost 0 bases, with 8 bases between them. CDR3 sequence: CASSLAIQSNYGYTF. In DNA, the CDR3 is TGTGCCAGCAGCTTAGCTATCCAATCTAACTATGGCTACACCTTC.

The rearrangement uses TRBV7-3 and TRBJ2-1; D might be TRBD1 (7 bases). Trimming pared 6 bases from V and 5 bases from J, leaving 17 bases between. This CDR3 has 15 amino acids. CDR1 SGHTA and CDR2 FQGTGA come from the germline V gene. CDR3 DNA: TGTGCCAGCAGTCTGACAGGGTGGGGGGACAATGAGCAGTTCTTC. Its translation is CASSLTGWGDNEQFF. Based on the CDR3 plus reference TRBV7-3 and TRBJ2-1, the full variable domain is GAGVSQTPSNKVTEKGKYVELRCDPISGHTALYWYRQSLGQGPEFLIYFQGTGAADDSGLPNDRFFAVRPEGSVSTLKIQRTERGDSAVYLCASSLTGWGDNEQFFGPGTRLTVL.